The source of this T cell receptor beta chain is a study of persistence of HIV-infected CD4 T cells. The stimulus was an HIV-1 Gag 15-mer peptide pool, about 1 ug/peptide/mL. Sorted nonresponding memory CD4+ T cells were CD40L-negative, CD69-negative, CD45RO-high. As regards this clone: The antigen remains unidentified.

The V and J ends lost 5 bases and 5 bases respectively, with 18 bases between them. The length of the CDR3 is 15 residues. Germline V gene lookup returns CDR1 SGHTA and CDR2 FQGNSA. This was the immunoSEQ version 4 assay in survey mode. Generated by immunoSEQ multiplex PCR, the TCRdb table keeps only in-frame clones and is missing some. The repertoire includes 38,000 or so clones, 85% to 90% of them detected once, and about 5% sits in the top ten. The origin of this receptor is an adult with HIV. The donor label of this sample is uncertain. The chain employs TRBV7-2 and TRBJ1-2; the D gene is possibly TRBD1 (5 bases). This sample comprised cultured CD4+ T cells from PBMCs, obtained from a patient who received antiretroviral therapy. CDR3 DNA: TGTGCCAGCAGCGGCCGGGACCCTAGGCAGTATGGCTACACCTTC. Its translation: CASSGRDPRQYGYTF.